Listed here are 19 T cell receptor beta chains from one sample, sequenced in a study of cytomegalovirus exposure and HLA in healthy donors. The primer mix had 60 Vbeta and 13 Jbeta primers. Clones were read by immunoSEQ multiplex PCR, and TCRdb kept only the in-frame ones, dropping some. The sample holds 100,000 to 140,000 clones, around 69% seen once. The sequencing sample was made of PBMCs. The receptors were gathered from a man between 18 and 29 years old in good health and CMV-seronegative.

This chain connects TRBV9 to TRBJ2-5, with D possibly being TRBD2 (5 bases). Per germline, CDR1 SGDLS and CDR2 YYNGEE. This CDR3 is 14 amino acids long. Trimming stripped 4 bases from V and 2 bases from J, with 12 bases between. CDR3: CASSPEDFQETQYF. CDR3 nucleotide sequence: TGTGCCAGCAGCCCTGAGGACTTTCAAGAGACCCAGTACTTC.

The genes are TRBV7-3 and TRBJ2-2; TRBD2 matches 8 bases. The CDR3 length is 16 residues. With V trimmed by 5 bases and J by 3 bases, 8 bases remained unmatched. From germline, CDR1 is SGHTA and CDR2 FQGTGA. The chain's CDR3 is CASSGAGGGYTGELFF. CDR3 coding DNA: TGTGCCAGCAGCGGGGCTGGCGGGGGGTACACCGGGGAGCTGTTTTTT.

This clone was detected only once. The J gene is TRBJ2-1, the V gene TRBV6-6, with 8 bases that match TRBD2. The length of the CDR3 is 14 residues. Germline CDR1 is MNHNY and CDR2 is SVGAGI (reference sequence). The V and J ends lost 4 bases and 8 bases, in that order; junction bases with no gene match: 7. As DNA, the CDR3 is TGTGCCAGCAGTTCCGGGACTAGTATTGATGAGCAGTTCTTC. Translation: CASSSGTSIDEQFF.

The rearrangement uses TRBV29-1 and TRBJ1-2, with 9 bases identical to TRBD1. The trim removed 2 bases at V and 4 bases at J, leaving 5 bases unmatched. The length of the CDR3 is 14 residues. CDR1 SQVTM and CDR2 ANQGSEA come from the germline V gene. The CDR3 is CSVEPPDRGYGYTF. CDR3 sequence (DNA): TGCAGCGTTGAACCTCCGGACAGGGGCTATGGCTACACCTTC.

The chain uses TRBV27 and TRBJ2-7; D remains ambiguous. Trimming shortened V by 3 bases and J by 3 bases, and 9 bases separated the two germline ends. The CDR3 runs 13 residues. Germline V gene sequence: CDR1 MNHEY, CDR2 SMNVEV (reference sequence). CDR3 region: CASSFNSLYEQYF. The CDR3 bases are TGTGCCAGCAGTTTTAACAGCCTCTACGAGCAGTACTTC.

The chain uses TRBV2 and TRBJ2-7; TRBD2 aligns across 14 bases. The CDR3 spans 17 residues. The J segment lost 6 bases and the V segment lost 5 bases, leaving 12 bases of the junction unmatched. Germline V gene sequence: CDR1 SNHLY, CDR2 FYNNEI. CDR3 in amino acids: CASSPRTGLAGGAEQYF. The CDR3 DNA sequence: TGTGCCAGCAGTCCCAGGACCGGACTAGCGGGGGGCGCCGAGCAGTACTTC.

The CDR3 DNA follows: TGTGCCAGCAGCTTAGGACAGGGGAAAAACACCATATATTTT. It yields the protein CASSLGQGKNTIYF. The chain combines TRBV7-8 with TRBJ1-3, with 8 bases fitting TRBD1. The CDR3 is 14 amino acids. Germline V gives CDR1 SGHVS, CDR2 FQNEAQ. With 1 base clipped from V and 6 bases from J, the junction kept 2 bases outside the gene matches.

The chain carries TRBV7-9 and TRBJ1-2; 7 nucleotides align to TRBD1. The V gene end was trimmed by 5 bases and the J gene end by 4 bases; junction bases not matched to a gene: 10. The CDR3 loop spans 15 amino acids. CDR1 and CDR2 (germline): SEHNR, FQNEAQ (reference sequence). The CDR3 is CASSVLQGSTYGYTF. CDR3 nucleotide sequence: TGTGCCAGCAGCGTCCTACAGGGGAGTACCTATGGCTACACCTTC.

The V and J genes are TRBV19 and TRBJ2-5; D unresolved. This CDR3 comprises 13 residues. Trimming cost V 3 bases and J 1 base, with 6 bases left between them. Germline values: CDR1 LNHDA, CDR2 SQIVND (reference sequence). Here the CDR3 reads CASSMNSQETQYF. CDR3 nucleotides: TGTGCCAGTAGTATGAACAGCCAAGAGACCCAGTACTTC.

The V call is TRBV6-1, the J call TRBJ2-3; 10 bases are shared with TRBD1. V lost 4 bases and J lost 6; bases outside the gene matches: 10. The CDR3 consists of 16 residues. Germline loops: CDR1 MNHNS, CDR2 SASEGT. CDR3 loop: CASSAPRDRGGDTQYF. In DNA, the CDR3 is TGTGCCAGCAGTGCGCCCCGGGACAGGGGAGGCGATACGCAGTATTTT.

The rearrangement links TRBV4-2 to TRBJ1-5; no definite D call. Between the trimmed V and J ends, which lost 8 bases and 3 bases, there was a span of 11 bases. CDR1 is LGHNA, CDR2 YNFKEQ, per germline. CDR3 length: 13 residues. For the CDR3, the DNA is TGTGCCAGCGGTGAGAGGGCCAATCAGCCCCAGCATTTT. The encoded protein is CASGERANQPQHF.

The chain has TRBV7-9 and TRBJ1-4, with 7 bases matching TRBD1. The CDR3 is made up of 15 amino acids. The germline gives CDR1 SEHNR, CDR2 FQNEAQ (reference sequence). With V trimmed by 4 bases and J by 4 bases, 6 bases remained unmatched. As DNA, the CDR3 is TGTGCCAGCAGCTCGACCGGACAGGTTAATGAAAAACTGTTTTTT. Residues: CASSSTGQVNEKLFF.

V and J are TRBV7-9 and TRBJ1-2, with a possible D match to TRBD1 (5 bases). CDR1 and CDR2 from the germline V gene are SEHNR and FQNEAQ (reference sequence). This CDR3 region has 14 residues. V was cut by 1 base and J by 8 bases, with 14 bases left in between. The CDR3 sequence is CASSLEAGRAGYTF. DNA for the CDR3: TGTGCCAGCAGCTTAGAGGCTGGCAGGGCCGGCTACACCTTC.

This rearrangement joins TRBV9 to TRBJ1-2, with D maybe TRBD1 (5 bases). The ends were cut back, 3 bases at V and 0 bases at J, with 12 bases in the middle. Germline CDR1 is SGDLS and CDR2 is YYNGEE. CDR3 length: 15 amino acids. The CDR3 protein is CASSGNRTTNYGYTF. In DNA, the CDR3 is TGTGCCAGCAGCGGAAACAGGACGACTAACTATGGCTACACCTTC.

The CDR3 is CASSLVPGGPTDTQYF. The CDR3 coding sequence is TGTGCCAGCAGCTTGGTCCCGGGGGGGCCAACAGATACGCAGTATTTT. This chain links TRBV5-5 with TRBJ2-3, with 8 bases lining up with TRBD2. V dropped 0 bases and J dropped 3; count of bases not matched to a gene: 6. Germline V gene sequence: CDR1 SGHKS, CDR2 YYEKEE (reference sequence). This CDR3 region has 16 residues.

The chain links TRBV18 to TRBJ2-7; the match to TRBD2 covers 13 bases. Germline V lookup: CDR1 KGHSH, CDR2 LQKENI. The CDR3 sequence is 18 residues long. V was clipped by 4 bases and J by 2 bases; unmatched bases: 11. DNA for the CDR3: TGTGCCAGCTCACAAATTCCCAGGACTAGCGGGGGAACCTACGAGCAGTACTTC. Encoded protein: CASSQIPRTSGGTYEQYF.

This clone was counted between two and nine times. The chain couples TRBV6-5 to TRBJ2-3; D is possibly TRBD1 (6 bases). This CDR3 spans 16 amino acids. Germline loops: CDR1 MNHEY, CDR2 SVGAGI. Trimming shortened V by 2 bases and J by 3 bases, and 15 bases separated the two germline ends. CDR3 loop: CASSYQGQTGTDTQYF. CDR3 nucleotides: TGTGCCAGCAGTTACCAAGGCCAGACAGGAACAGATACGCAGTATTTT.

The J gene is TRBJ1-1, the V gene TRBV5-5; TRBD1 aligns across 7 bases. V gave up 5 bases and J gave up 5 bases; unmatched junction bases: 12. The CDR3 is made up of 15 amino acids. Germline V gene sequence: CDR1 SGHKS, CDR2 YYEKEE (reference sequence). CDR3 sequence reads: CASSQEGARGTEAFF. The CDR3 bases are TGTGCCAGCAGTCAAGAGGGGGCGCGTGGAACTGAAGCTTTCTTT. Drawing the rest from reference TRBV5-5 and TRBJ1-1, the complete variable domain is DAGVTQSPTHLIKTRGQQVTLRCSPISGHKSVSWYQQVLGQGPQFIFQYYEKEERGRGNFPDRFSARQFPNYSSELNVNALLLGDSALYLCASSQEGARGTEAFFGQGTRLTVV.

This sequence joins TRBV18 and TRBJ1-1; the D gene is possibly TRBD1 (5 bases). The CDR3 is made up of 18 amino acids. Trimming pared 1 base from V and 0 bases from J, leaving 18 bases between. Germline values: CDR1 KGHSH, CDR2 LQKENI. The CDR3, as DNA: TGTGCCAGCTCACCACGCCGGGACTTGGGGGGAATGAACACTGAAGCTTTCTTT. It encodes CASSPRRDLGGMNTEAFF.